The 20 T cell receptor beta chains reported below all come from one sample, sequenced in a study of blood T cell repertoires in COVID-19. TCRdb's table, derived via immunoSEQ multiplex PCR, lists solely in-frame clones and lacks some. The sample has almost 100,000 clones, about 89% seen once. Material: peripheral blood. Every receptor here comes from a man aged 45-65 years with acute or convalescent COVID-19.

The chain couples TRBV2 to TRBJ1-4; no clear D gene. The CDR3 extends over 15 amino acids. The V end was cut by 5 bases, the J end by 4 bases, with 14 bases between. From germline, CDR1 is SNHLY and CDR2 FYNNEI. CDR3 sequence: CASSTNSRINEKLFF. In DNA form, the CDR3 reads TGTGCCAGCAGTACTAACTCCCGGATTAATGAAAAACTGTTTTTT. Full variable domain (remainder filled in from reference TRBV2 and TRBJ1-4): EPEVTQTPSHQVTQMGQEVILRCVPISNHLYFYWYRQILGQKVEFLVSFYNNEISEKSEIFDDQFSVERPDGSNFTLKIRSTKLEDSAMYFCASSTNSRINEKLFFGSGTQLSVL.

The chain has TRBV28 and TRBJ2-7, with 9 positions matching TRBD2. This CDR3 contains 14 residues. Trimming cost V 2 bases and J 4 bases; bases outside gene matches: 3. Germline CDR1 MDHEN, CDR2 SYDVKM. The CDR3 DNA is TGTGCCAGCAGTTTAAGCGGGAGGAGTTACGAGCAGTACTTC. Translating gives CASSLSGRSYEQYF.

The chain combines TRBV19 with TRBJ1-2; 8 bases are shared with TRBD1. Trimming took 5 bases from V and 7 from J; bases not matched to a gene: 6. This CDR3 contains 13 residues. CDR1 and CDR2 (germline): LNHDA, SQIVND (reference sequence). The CDR3 nucleotides are TGTGCCAGTAGTGAGGACAGGGTACGTGGCTACACCTTC. Encoded protein: CASSEDRVRGYTF.

The rearrangement uses TRBV5-1 and TRBJ2-7; possible D gene TRBD2, 5 bases. The germline V gene has CDR1 SGHRS and CDR2 YFSETQ. This CDR3 has 13 residues. V shed 6 bases and J shed 1 base, with 11 bases lying between them. CDR3 coding DNA: TGCGCCAGCAAAGAGGGTGGATCCTACGAGCAGTACTTC. Protein sequence: CASKEGGSYEQYF.

This clone was detected ten times or more. The V gene is TRBV10-3, the J gene TRBJ2-5, with 12 bases lining up with TRBD2. With 2 bases clipped from V and 1 base from J, the junction kept 2 bases outside the gene matches. The CDR3 sequence is 16 residues long. Germline V CDR1 and CDR2: ENHRY, SYGVKD. CDR3 loop: CAISEGLAGPQETQYF. The CDR3 DNA follows: TGTGCCATCAGTGAGGGACTAGCGGGGCCCCAAGAGACCCAGTACTTC.

The rearrangement joins TRBV12-3 or TRBV12-4 to TRBJ1-5; 8 nucleotides align to TRBD1. The CDR3 is 13 amino acids. The V gene end was trimmed by 8 bases and the J gene end by 7 bases; junction bases not matched to a gene: 7. As DNA, the CDR3 is TGTGCCAGCTCACAGGGGGTAGGACAGCCCCAGCATTTT. This encodes CASSQGVGQPQHF.

This clone was counted between two and nine times. The chain uses TRBV5-1 and TRBJ2-1; a possible D gene is TRBD1 (5 bases). This CDR3 contains 15 residues. Germline CDR1 SGHRS, CDR2 YFSETQ. Deletions cut 0 bases from V and 4 bases from J, with 11 bases between. Here the CDR3 DNA reads TGCGCCAGCAGCTTGGCCCAGGGCAGTTACAATGAGCAGTTCTTC. Its translation: CASSLAQGSYNEQFF.

The gene calls are TRBV5-4 and TRBJ2-7, with 8 positions matching TRBD2. The CDR3 is 16 amino acids. The J segment lost 1 base and the V segment lost 1 base, leaving 7 bases of the junction unmatched. Germline V gene data show CDR1 as SGHNT and CDR2 as YYREEE (reference sequence). The CDR3 loop reads CASSLMVPSGSYEQYF. The DNA of the CDR3 is TGTGCCAGCAGCTTGATGGTGCCTAGCGGGTCCTACGAGCAGTACTTC.

This rearrangement joins TRBV30 to TRBJ1-6, with D uncertain. The V end was cut by 0 bases, the J end by 5 bases, with 8 bases between. This CDR3 is built from 14 residues. From germline, CDR1 is GTSNPN and CDR2 SVGIG (reference sequence). CDR3 nucleotides: TGTGCCTGGAGTGTAGGAGGGAATAATTCACCCCTCCACTTT. Amino acids: CAWSVGGNNSPLHF.

V is TRBV30 and J is TRBJ2-5, with 13 positions matching TRBD2. The germline gives CDR1 GTSNPN, CDR2 SVGIG (reference sequence). The CDR3 is 15 residues long. The ends lost 3 bases at V and 1 base at J; junction bases unmatched: 2. CDR3 nucleotides: TGTGCCTGGAGACTAGCGGGGGGGGCCCAAGAGACCCAGTACTTC. It encodes CAWRLAGGAQETQYF.

The chain recombines TRBV5-1 with TRBJ2-7; the match to TRBD1 covers 8 bases. The germline V gene encodes CDR1 SGHRS and CDR2 YFSETQ. Trimming cost V 4 bases and J 5 bases; bases outside gene matches: 5. CDR3 length equals 13 residues. CDR3 amino acids: CASSTGQGDEQYF. For the CDR3, the DNA is TGCGCCAGCAGCACCGGACAGGGCGACGAGCAGTACTTC.

This chain connects TRBV29-1 to TRBJ1-4; a possible D gene is TRBD1 (5 bases). CDR1 is SQVTM, CDR2 ANQGSEA, per germline. Trimming stripped 7 bases from V and 5 bases from J, with 14 bases between. This CDR3 is built from 13 residues. CDR3 region: CSAHVRGNEKLFF. The DNA of the CDR3 is TGCAGCGCCCATGTGCGGGGGAATGAAAAACTGTTTTTT.

The DNA of the CDR3 is TGTGCCAGCAGCTTAGGACAGGGGCACCGGGAGCTGTTTTTT. Protein sequence: CASSLGQGHRELFF. The J gene is TRBJ2-2, the V gene TRBV7-8; TRBD1 matches at 8 bases. After removal of 1 base from V and 9 bases from J, the junction contained 4 bases not matched to a gene. The germline CDR1 and CDR2 sequences are SGHVS and FQNEAQ. The CDR3 runs 14 residues.

The rearrangement uses TRBV6-8 and TRBJ1-4; TRBD1 matches at 10 bases. J lost 7 bases, V lost 6 bases, and 5 bases had no gene match. The CDR3 runs to 14 residues. CDR1 MNHGY and CDR2 SAAAGT come from the germline V gene. The CDR3 DNA follows: TGTGCCAGCAGGTCGGGACAGGGGATTGAAAAACTGTTTTTT. This encodes CASRSGQGIEKLFF.

The chain carries TRBV11-3 and TRBJ1-2, with TRBD1 identical over 7 bases. Losses at the gene ends were 5 bases for V and 3 bases for J; bases not matched to a gene: 9. The CDR3 loop spans 15 amino acids. Germline CDR1 reads SGHNT; CDR2 reads YENEEA. As DNA, the CDR3 is TGTGCCAGCAGCCCCCCAGGGGGAGCCTACTATGGCTACACCTTC. Translated: CASSPPGGAYYGYTF.

V is TRBV7-9 and J is TRBJ2-1, with 15 positions matching TRBD2. V was clipped by 5 bases and J by 4 bases; unmatched bases: 6. The germline gives CDR1 SEHNR, CDR2 FQNEAQ (reference sequence). This CDR3 is 17 amino acids long. CDR3 nucleotides: TGTGCCAGCAGCCCCGGACTAGCGGGAGGGCCTTACAATGAGCAGTTCTTC. Encoded protein: CASSPGLAGGPYNEQFF.

This chain uses TRBV6-5 with TRBJ1-2; D possibly corresponds to TRBD1 (6 bases). V lost 0 bases to trimming and J lost 5 bases, with 16 bases between them. This CDR3 has 16 amino acids. Germline V gene lookup returns CDR1 MNHEY and CDR2 SVGAGI. The CDR3 DNA reads as TGTGCCAGCAGTTACTCGGGGCAGGGGAGGGGATATGGCTACACCTTC. Its translation: CASSYSGQGRGYGYTF.

The J gene is TRBJ2-1, the V gene TRBV10-3; 10 bases are a match to TRBD2. Germline assignment: CDR1 ENHRY and CDR2 SYGVKD. The CDR3 loop spans 14 amino acids. Losses at the gene ends were 6 bases for V and 5 bases for J; bases not matched to a gene: 4. The CDR3 protein is CAISGTSVDNEQFF. The CDR3 region has the DNA TGTGCCATCAGCGGGACTAGCGTCGACAATGAGCAGTTCTTC.

V and J are TRBV28 and TRBJ1-5; D remains unclear. With 2 bases removed from V and 0 bases from J, the gap between germline ends came to 11 bases. The CDR3 extends over 16 amino acids. Germline V gene lookup returns CDR1 MDHEN and CDR2 SYDVKM. In nucleotides, the CDR3 is TGTGCCAGCAGTTTAGGAGGCGGCCGTAGCAATCAGCCCCAGCATTTT. This encodes CASSLGGGRSNQPQHF.

The CDR3 reads CASSGWQVGLFF. CDR3 nucleotide sequence: TGTGCCAGCAGTGGCTGGCAGGTGGGGCTGTTTTTT. This rearrangement joins TRBV2 to TRBJ2-2; D gene uncertain. The CDR3 runs to 12 residues. V lost 4 bases to trimming and J lost 13 bases, with 13 bases between them. Germline V gives CDR1 SNHLY, CDR2 FYNNEI. Full variable domain (outside the CDR3, taken from reference TRBV2 and TRBJ2-2): EPEVTQTPSHQVTQMGQEVILRCVPISNHLYFYWYRQILGQKVEFLVSFYNNEISEKSEIFDDQFSVERPDGSNFTLKIRSTKLEDSAMYFCASSGWQVGLFFGEGSRLTVL.